The 7 T cell receptor beta chains presented below share a single source sample, sequenced in a study of molecular identifiers for immune sequencing clone quantification. TCRdb re-called the PCR reads through MiXCR, storing one row per CDR3 protein. This table has hundreds of thousands of distinct CDR3 sequences, roughly 23% appearing once. Sequencing input: naive CD8+ T cells from blood, with Jurkat cell RNA spiked in. Subset: FACS-sorted CD8+CD4-CCR7+CD45RA+ naive T cells. These receptors were collected from a human donor in good health. Some libraries in this study had Jurkat cell RNA spiked in.

A word on this clonotype: The junction shows a germline mismatch at one end, possibly a read error. The chain links TRBV4-3 to TRBJ2-6; a weak D match, TRBD1 (6 bases). Per the germline V gene, CDR1 is LGHNA and CDR2 is YSLEER. The CDR3 covers 16 residues. CDR3 amino acids: CASSQDRGYGANVLPF. CDR3 sequence (DNA): TGCGCCAGCAGCCAAGACAGGGGATATGGGGCCAACGTCCTGCCTTTC.

This clonotype appeared a few times. The chain couples TRBV6-2 or TRBV6-3 to TRBJ2-7; possibly TRBD1 for D (6 bases). The CDR3 totals 15 residues. V was shortened by 2 bases and J by 2 bases, with 13 bases between the two germline ends. Germline assignment: CDR1 MNHEY and CDR2 SVGEGT. The CDR3 loop reads CASSYLKQGTYEQYF. The CDR3 DNA reads TGTGCCAGCAGTTACCTAAAACAGGGAACCTACGAGCAGTACTTC.

This clonotype was recorded at least ten times. V and J are TRBV5-5 and TRBJ1-5; TRBD1 is a possible D gene (6 bases). Germline CDR1 SGHKS, CDR2 YYEKEE (reference sequence). CDR3 length: 16 amino acids. Trimming took off 4 bases at V and 2 bases at J, with 16 bases between the two ends. The CDR3 here is CASSPGVWGGNQPQHF. In nucleotides, the CDR3 is TGTGCCAGCAGCCCAGGGGTCTGGGGAGGCAATCAGCCCCAGCATTTT.

The V call is TRBV7-9, the J call TRBJ1-1; the D gene is possibly TRBD1 (6 bases). This CDR3 has 14 amino acids. Germline V gene lookup returns CDR1 SEHNR and CDR2 FQNEAQ (reference sequence). With 5 bases removed from V and 6 bases from J, the gap between germline ends came to 16 bases. The CDR3 DNA reads as TGTGCCAGCAGCCCTGGGACACCGCGCCCTGAAGCTTTCTTT. It codes for CASSPGTPRPEAFF. Using reference TRBV7-9 and TRBJ1-1 for the parts outside the CDR3, the full variable domain is DTGVSQNPRHKITKRGQNVTFRCDPISEHNRLYWYRQTLGQGPEFLTYFQNEAQLEKSRLLSDRFSAERPKGSFSTLEIQRTEQGDSAMYLCASSPGTPRPEAFFGQGTRLTVV.

Many counts were recorded for this clonotype. The rearrangement uses TRBV4-3 and TRBJ2-1; 9 nucleotides align to TRBD1. Germline CDR1 and CDR2: LGHNA and YSLEER. The CDR3 length is 15 residues. The V segment lost 5 bases and the J segment 4 bases; nucleotides outside the gene matches: 6. The CDR3 loop reads CASSKQGARYNEQFF. The CDR3 DNA sequence: TGCGCCAGCAGCAAACAGGGGGCGAGATACAATGAGCAGTTCTTC.

This rearrangement joins TRBV2 to TRBJ1-6, with no clear D. CDR1 SNHLY and CDR2 FYNNEI come from the germline V gene. This CDR3 contains 11 residues. V gave up 8 bases and J gave up 14 bases, with 13 bases separating them. Here the CDR3 reads CASLDAYTLHF. The CDR3, as DNA: TGTGCCAGCCTAGATGCCTACACCCTCCACTTT.

V usage is TRBV5-4 and J usage is TRBJ1-1; D not resolved. Trimming stripped 4 bases from V and 0 bases from J, with 10 bases between. CDR1 and CDR2 from the germline V gene are SGHNT and YYREEE (reference sequence). CDR3 size: 14 residues. The CDR3 DNA sequence: TGTGCCAGCAGCGCACCCGACCTGAACACTGAAGCTTTCTTT. Translation gives CASSAPDLNTEAFF.